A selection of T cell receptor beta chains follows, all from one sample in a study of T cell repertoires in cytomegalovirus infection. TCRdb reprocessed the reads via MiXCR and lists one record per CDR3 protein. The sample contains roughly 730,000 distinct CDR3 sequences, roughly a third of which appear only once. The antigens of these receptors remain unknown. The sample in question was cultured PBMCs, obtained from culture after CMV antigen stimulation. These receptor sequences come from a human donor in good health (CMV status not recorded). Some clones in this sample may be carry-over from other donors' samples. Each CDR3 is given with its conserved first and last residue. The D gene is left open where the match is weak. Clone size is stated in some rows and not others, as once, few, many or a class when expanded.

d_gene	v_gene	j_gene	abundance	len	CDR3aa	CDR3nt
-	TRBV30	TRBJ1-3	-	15	CAWSRGRHSGNTIYF	TGTGCCTGGAGTCGTGGCAGACACTCTGGAAACACCATATATTTT
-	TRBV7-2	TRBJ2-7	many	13	CASSPQNSYEQYF	TGTGCCAGCAGCCCACAAAATTCCTACGAGCAGTACTTC
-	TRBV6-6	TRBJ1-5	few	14	CASSYPGGSQPQHF	TGTGCCAGCAGTTACCCGGGGGGCTCTCAGCCCCAGCATTTT
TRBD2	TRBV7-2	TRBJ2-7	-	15	CASSLSGGATYEQYF	TGTGCCAGCAGCCTTTCGGGGGGGGCAACCTACGAGCAGTACTTC
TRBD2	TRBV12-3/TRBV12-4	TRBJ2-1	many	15	CASRVAGGSYNEQFF	TGTGCCAGCAGGGTAGCGGGGGGATCCTACAATGAGCAGTTCTTC
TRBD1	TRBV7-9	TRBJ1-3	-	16	CASSLRDSFSGNTIYF	TGTGCCAGCAGCCTGCGGGACAGCTTCTCTGGAAACACCATATATTTT
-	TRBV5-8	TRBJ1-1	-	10	CASSRIKAFF	TGTGCCAGCAGCCGTATAAAAGCTTTCTTT
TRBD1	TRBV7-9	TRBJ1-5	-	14	CASSSWGTDQPQHF	TGTGCCAGCAGCTCGTGGGGGACAGATCAGCCCCAGCATTTT
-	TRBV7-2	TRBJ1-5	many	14	CASSLEAGNQPQHF	TGTGCCAGCAGCTTAGAGGCAGGGAATCAGCCCCAGCATTTT
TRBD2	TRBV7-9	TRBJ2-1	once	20	CASSFLAGGRAKGSYNEQFF	TGTGCCAGCAGTTTCCTAGCGGGAGGCCGGGCCAAAGGCTCCTACAATGAGCAGTTCTTC
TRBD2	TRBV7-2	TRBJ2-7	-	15	CASSYTGTRTFEQYF	TGTGCCAGCAGCTACACCGGGACTAGGACTTTCGAGCAGTACTTC
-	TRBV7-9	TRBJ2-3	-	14	CASSLRAPTDTQYF	TGTGCCAGCAGCTTAAGAGCCCCCACAGATACGCAGTATTTT
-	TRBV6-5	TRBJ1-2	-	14	CASSYARPTDGYSF	TGTGCCAGCAGTTACGCGAGACCGACTGATGGCTACTCCTTC
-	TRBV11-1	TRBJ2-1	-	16	CASSLAYAGAYNEQFF	TGTGCCAGCAGCTTAGCTTATGCGGGGGCCTATAATGAGCAGTTCTTC
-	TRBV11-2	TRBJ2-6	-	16	CASSHLGASGANVLTF	TGTGCCAGCAGTCATCTGGGGGCGTCTGGGGCCAACGTCCTGACTTTC
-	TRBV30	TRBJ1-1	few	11	CAWRGQGAAFF	TGTGCCTGGAGGGGGCAAGGGGCGGCTTTCTTT
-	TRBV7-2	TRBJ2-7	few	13	CASEGGSTYEQYF	TGTGCCAGCGAGGGGGGTTCCACCTACGAGCAGTACTTC
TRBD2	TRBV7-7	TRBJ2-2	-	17	CASSPPLTSGSTGELFF	TGTGCCAGCAGCCCCCCCCTGACTAGCGGGTCCACCGGGGAGCTGTTTTTT
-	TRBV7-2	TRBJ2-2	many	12	CAKGLWTGELFF	TGTGCAAAGGGGTTGTGGACCGGGGAGCTGTTTTTT
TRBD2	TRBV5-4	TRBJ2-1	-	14	CASSQRLAINEQFF	TGTGCCAGCAGCCAAAGACTAGCGATCAATGAGCAGTTCTTC
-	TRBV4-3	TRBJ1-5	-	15	CASSHSTGHYQPQHF	TGCGCCAGCAGCCATTCGACAGGTCACTATCAGCCCCAGCATTTT
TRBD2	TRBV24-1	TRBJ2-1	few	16	CATSDPRLAVDNEQFF	TGTGCCACCAGTGATCCACGACTAGCGGTAGACAATGAGCAGTTCTTC
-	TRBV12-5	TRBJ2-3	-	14	CASGFGGSTDTQYF	TGTGCTAGTGGTTTCGGAGGGTCCACAGATACGCAGTATTTT
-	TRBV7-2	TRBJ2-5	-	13	CASSLVYGETQYF	TGTGCCAGCAGCTTAGTGTACGGGGAGACCCAGTACTTC
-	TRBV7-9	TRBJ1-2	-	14	CASSSWSGVGGYTF	TGTGCCAGCAGCAGTTGGTCGGGGGTAGGTGGCTACACCTTC
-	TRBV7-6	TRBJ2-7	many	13	CASSFGRTSEQYF	TGTGCCAGCAGCTTTGGGAGAACCAGCGAGCAGTACTTC